This T cell receptor (beta chain) appears in the sequencing data of a study of T cell repertoires in cytomegalovirus infection. Across the study: Public TCR beta signatures were indicative of both CMV infection and a matching HLA type.

CDR3 length equals 12 residues. The ends were cut back, 1 base at V and 5 bases at J, with 5 bases in the middle. Germline assignment: CDR1 SEHNR and CDR2 FQNEAQ (reference sequence). This clonotype was picked up many times. What it recognizes is unknown. TCRdb passed the reads through MiXCR, listing each CDR3 protein once. The table has roughly 230,000 distinct CDR3 sequences, about a sixth seen once; the top ten hold less than 50%. Study-level points and caveats: Identification of carriers of CMV plus the relevant HLA was performed using cumulative public TCR beta family frequency. HLA-C-restricted CMV clonotypes gave the most frequent clonotype in two of eight donors.

The J gene is TRBJ1-2, the V gene TRBV7-9; the D is unclear. The sample consisted of CD8+ T cells from PBMCs. The TCR originated in a human donor in good health (CMV status not recorded). Some clones in this sample may be carry-over from other donors' samples. As DNA, the CDR3 is TGTGCCAGCAGCTTAGGGCAGTATGGCTACACCTTC. Protein product: CASSLGQYGYTF. The full variable domain, completed using reference TRBV7-9 and TRBJ1-2, is DTGVSQNPRHKITKRGQNVTFRCDPISEHNRLYWYRQTLGQGPEFLTYFQNEAQLEKSRLLSDRFSAERPKGSFSTLEIQRTEQGDSAMYLCASSLGQYGYTFGSGTRLTVV.